This TCR beta chain was identified during a study of T cell repertoires in cytomegalovirus infection. This clonotype was counted only a few times. The antigen is not known. Germline assignment: CDR1 SEHNR and CDR2 FQNEAQ (reference sequence). This CDR3 spans 14 amino acids. Trimming removed 3 bases from V and 1 base from J, with 9 bases in between. A single record per CDR3 protein comes from TCRdb applying MiXCR to the reads. Of roughly 280,000 distinct CDR3 sequences detected, less than 9.5% appear once; the ten largest clones hold less than 15%. Notes on the study in general: Identification of carriers of CMV plus the relevant HLA was performed using cumulative public TCR beta family frequency. In two of eight donors, the top clonotype was HLA-C-restricted CMV-specific.

The TCR sequence derives from a human donor in good health (CMV status not recorded). Some clones in this sample may be carry-over from other donors' samples. The genes are TRBV7-9 and TRBJ2-5; unclear D gene. Specimen: PBMCs. CDR3 nucleotides: TGTGCCAGCAGCTTCGGTCGGACCCAAGAGACCCAGTACTTC. Residues: CASSFGRTQETQYF.